These 9 T cell receptor beta chains originate from one sample sequenced in a study of blood T cell repertoires in COVID-19. Repertoires were generated with immunoSEQ multiplex PCR, while TCRdb's copy carries only in-frame clones and drops some. The sample lists 150,000 to 200,000 clones, about four fifths seen once, with about an eighth in the top ten. The source material was PBMCs or T cells enriched from blood (not recorded which). The receptors here all came from a man in his forties who had recovered from COVID-19.

This clone came up once. V gene TRBV7-2 combines with J gene TRBJ2-3, with unresolved D. There are 16 residues in the CDR3. V dropped 3 bases and J dropped 5 bases, with 18 bases sitting between them. CDR1 and CDR2 (germline): SGHTA, FQGNSA. The CDR3 is CASSFDVSPILDTQYF. The CDR3 DNA reads as TGTGCCAGCAGCTTCGATGTCTCGCCTATTCTAGATACGCAGTATTTT.

This chain connects TRBV7-2 to TRBJ1-2; D ambiguous. The CDR3 sequence is 13 residues long. Germline V lookup: CDR1 SGHTA, CDR2 FQGNSA. Between the trimmed V and J ends, which lost 5 bases and 8 bases, there was a span of 15 bases. This CDR3 is CASSGGVVSGYTF. CDR3 DNA: TGTGCCAGCAGCGGCGGGGTTGTAAGCGGCTACACCTTC.

The CDR3 region is CSVGPSGNTYEQYF. DNA of the CDR3: TGCAGCGTTGGACCTAGCGGGAACACCTACGAGCAGTACTTC. The chain joins TRBV29-1 to TRBJ2-7, with TRBD2 identical over 9 bases. Germline loops: CDR1 SQVTM, CDR2 ANQGSEA. V shed 4 bases, J shed 2 bases, and the junction held 6 bases outside the gene matches. The CDR3 is made up of 14 amino acids.

J is TRBJ2-5 and V is TRBV27, with 7 bases that match TRBD2. The CDR3 has 14 amino acids. The V gene's germline CDR1 is MNHEY and CDR2 SMNVEV (reference sequence). V gave up 5 bases and J gave up 4 bases; unmatched junction bases: 7. CDR3 residues: CASSPLGGRETQYF. The DNA of the CDR3 is TGTGCCAGCAGTCCCCTGGGGGGGAGAGAGACCCAGTACTTC.

The V and J genes are TRBV18 and TRBJ2-5; 7 bases match TRBD2. Germline loops: CDR1 KGHSH, CDR2 LQKENI. Losses at the gene ends were 0 bases for V and 5 bases for J; bases not matched to a gene: 6. This CDR3 is 15 amino acids long. The DNA of the CDR3 is TGTGCCAGCTCACCACCGGGGTCGGGGGGTGAGACCCAGTACTTC. Translating it yields CASSPPGSGGETQYF. Based on the CDR3 plus reference TRBV18 and TRBJ2-5, the full variable domain is NAGVMQNPRHLVRRRGQEARLRCSPMKGHSHVYWYRQLPEEGLKFMVYLQKENIIDESGMPKERFSAEFPKEGPSILRIQQVVRGDSAAYFCASSPPGSGGETQYFGPGTRLLVL.

This chain connects TRBV27 to TRBJ2-4; 12 positions agree with TRBD2. The CDR3 extends over 18 amino acids. The germline CDR1 and CDR2 sequences are MNHEY and SMNVEV (reference sequence). Trimming took 7 bases from V and 1 from J; bases not matched to a gene: 11. The CDR3 region has the DNA TGTGCCAGCATGTGGTCTAGCGGGAGGGGAGGGGCCAAAAACATTCAGTACTTC. Translated: CASMWSSGRGGAKNIQYF.

The rearrangement joins TRBV13 to TRBJ1-4, with 10 bases fitting TRBD1. The ends lost 4 bases at V and 6 bases at J; junction bases unmatched: 5. The CDR3 is 15 amino acids. Germline CDR1 PRHDT, CDR2 FYEKMQ (reference sequence). The CDR3 nucleotides read TGTGCCAGCAGCTCCCGGGACAGGGGCTATGAAAAACTGTTTTTT. This sequence encodes CASSSRDRGYEKLFF.

This chain connects TRBV3-1 (or the pseudogene TRBV3-2) to TRBJ2-3, with 7 nucleotides matching TRBD2. Trimming cost V 0 bases and J 4 bases; bases outside gene matches: 10. The germline V gene has CDR1 LGHDT and CDR2 YNNKEL (reference sequence). The CDR3 has 17 residues. The CDR3, as DNA: TGTGCCAGCAGCCAAGATATCCCTAGCGGTGGTGCAGATACGCAGTATTTT. Residues: CASSQDIPSGGADTQYF.

The chain employs TRBV4-3 and TRBJ2-7, with 11 bases identical to TRBD2. The J segment lost 3 bases and the V segment lost 0 bases, leaving 1 base of the junction unmatched. Germline CDR1 and CDR2: LGHNA and YSLEER. The CDR3 has 15 residues. In DNA form, the CDR3 reads TGCGCCAGCAGCCAAGATAGCGGGAGGGGCTACGAGCAGTACTTC. Translating it yields CASSQDSGRGYEQYF.